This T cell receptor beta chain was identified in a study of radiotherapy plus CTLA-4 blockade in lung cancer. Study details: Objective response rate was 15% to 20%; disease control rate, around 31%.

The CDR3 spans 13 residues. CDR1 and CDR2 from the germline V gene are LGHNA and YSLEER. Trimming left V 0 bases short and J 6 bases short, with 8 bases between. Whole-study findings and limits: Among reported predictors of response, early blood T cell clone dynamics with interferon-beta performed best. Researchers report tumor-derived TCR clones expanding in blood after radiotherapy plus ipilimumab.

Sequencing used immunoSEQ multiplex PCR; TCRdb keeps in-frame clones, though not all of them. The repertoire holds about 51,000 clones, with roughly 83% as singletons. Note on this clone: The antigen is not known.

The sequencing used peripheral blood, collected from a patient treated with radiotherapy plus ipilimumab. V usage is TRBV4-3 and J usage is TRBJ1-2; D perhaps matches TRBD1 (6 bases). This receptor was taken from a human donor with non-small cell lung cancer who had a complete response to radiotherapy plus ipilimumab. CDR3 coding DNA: TGCGCCAGCAGCCAAGAACAGGGCGATGGCTACACCTTC. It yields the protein CASSQEQGDGYTF.